This T cell receptor beta chain was retrieved from a study of cytomegalovirus exposure and HLA in healthy donors. Study findings and constraints: Later analysis identified several of the most significant clusters that appeared linked to common viral pathogens.

The PCR was carried out with 60 Vbeta primers and 13 Jbeta primers. Assay: immunoSEQ multiplex PCR; the TCRdb copy retains only in-frame clones and omits some. Seen here are 94,000 or so clones, about 71% observed once, and the top ten hold about 8%. The donors gave bone marrow, and they were healthy. Though nominally healthy at sampling, donors likely had unrecorded immune exposures. With V trimmed by 3 bases and J by 2 bases, 7 bases remained unmatched. Per germline, CDR1 LNHDA and CDR2 SQIVND (reference sequence). The CDR3 loop spans 16 amino acids. As for this clone: Its target is unknown.

This chain joins TRBV19 and TRBJ2-7; 10 nucleotides match TRBD2. The source of this sequence is a man aged 55 to 69 in good health and CMV-seronegative. Sample: PBMCs. The CDR3 DNA is TGTGCCAGTAGTATTGGACTAGCGGCCACCCCCTACGAGCAGTACTTC. Amino acids: CASSIGLAATPYEQYF.